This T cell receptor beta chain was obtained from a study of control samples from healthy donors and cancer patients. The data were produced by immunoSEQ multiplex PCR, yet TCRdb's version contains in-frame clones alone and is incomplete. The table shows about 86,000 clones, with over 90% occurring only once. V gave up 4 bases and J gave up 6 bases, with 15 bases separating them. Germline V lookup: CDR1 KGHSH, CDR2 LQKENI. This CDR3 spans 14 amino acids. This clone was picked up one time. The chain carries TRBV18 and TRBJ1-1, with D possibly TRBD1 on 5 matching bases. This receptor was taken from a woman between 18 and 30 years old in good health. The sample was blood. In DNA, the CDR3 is TGTGCCAGCTCACTCGGCCTACCCAGGGCTGAAGCTTTCTTT. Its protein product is CASSLGLPRAEAFF.